Included here is one TCR beta chain sequence, with context. Antigen unknown. The treatment was: 10-day PBMC culture with coronavirus spike peptide pools or control peptides (ViraFEST assay). Cell culture was performed with roughly 2 million PBMCs per well in the presence of about 10 IU/ml IL-2 and 10 ug/ml peptide pools. CDR3 length: 14 amino acids. The V end was cut by 6 bases, the J end by 3 bases, with 14 bases between. The assay that was used to sequence DNA from cultured CD4+ T cells was the Oncomine TCR Beta short-read assay. TCRdb itself ran the PCR reads through MiXCR, one entry per CDR3 protein. Seen here are roughly 16,000 distinct CDR3 sequences, 30% to 40% observed once, and the top ten hold 15% to 18%. These data originate in a study of vaccination and CD4 T cells after COVID-19. Study summary: From HCoV-229E, HCoV-OC43, HCoV-NL63 and SARS-CoV-2, overlapping spike peptides were used to stimulate the cells.

Study observations and caveats: Among reactive clones from convalescent patients, a median approximately 86% appeared only post-vaccination.

Input material: cultured CD4+ T cells from blood. The TCR originated in a human donor with COVID-19. This chain joins TRBV12-3 or TRBV12-4 and TRBJ1-2; D perhaps matches TRBD1 (6 bases). The CDR3 bases are TGTGCCAGCAGGGACAGACAATCATACTATGGCTACACCTTC. It translates to CASRDRQSYYGYTF.